This T cell receptor beta chain was retrieved from a study of T cell responses to AZD1222 COVID-19 vaccine. General observations from the study: Sampled repertoires all dated from after the peak T cell response.

In the case of this clone: Its antigen is unidentified.

Germline V gene data show CDR1 as SNHLY and CDR2 as FYNNEI. V lost 8 bases and J 8 bases, leaving 18 bases between the germline ends. The CDR3 runs 13 residues. The method was immunoSEQ multiplex PCR; TCRdb's version includes in-frame clones alone and lacks a portion of them. The table records some 150,000 clones, over 80% of them present only once. The chain combines TRBV2 with TRBJ1-2; D unclear. The clonotype comes from an adult who received the AZD1222 COVID-19 vaccine. The sample in question was peripheral blood, obtained 28 days after the second AZD1222 dose. DNA for the CDR3: TGTGCCAGCGCCTCGCGGGCCGGGCAAGGCTACACCTTC. Translation gives CASASRAGQGYTF.